This T cell receptor beta chain was sequenced in a study of beta chain features in type 1 diabetes. Study-level results: Naive, central memory and Treg TCRB repertoires seemed to resemble each other more closely in patients than they did in healthy donors. Shortening of TCRB CDR3s, moderate but significant, appeared in all four CD4+ subsets of Type 1 diabetes patients. Reads derived from cDNA could over-represent cells showing high TCR expression.

All of the isolated RNA was reverse transcribed, so expressed TCRB transcripts were sequenced. This table comes from immunoSEQ multiplex PCR, and its TCRdb copy is limited to in-frame clones, with some not included. The sample contains more than 300,000 clones, over 12% of which appear only once. There are 14 residues in the CDR3. CDR1 is PRHDT, CDR2 FYEKMQ, per germline (reference sequence). V lost 1 base, J lost 2 bases, and 8 bases lay in between. Naive, central memory, regulatory and stem cell-like memory cells within the CD4+ compartment were sorted using CD45RO/CCR7/CD25/CD127/CD95/CD27. This clone was counted a few times. Its cognate antigen is unknown.

The V and J genes are TRBV13 and TRBJ1-2; D call uncertain. Material for sequencing was naive CD4+ T cells from blood. The sequence was collected from a woman between 18 and 29 years old in good health. The CDR3 DNA reads TGTGCCAGCAGCTTAGAGCATAGAAACTATGGCTACACCTTC. Translating gives CASSLEHRNYGYTF.